What follows are 14 T cell receptor beta chains derived from one specimen sequenced in a study of graft-versus-host responses after intestinal transplantation. Profiled with immunoSEQ multiplex PCR; TCRdb holds only in-frame clones, not every one. The sample lists about 89,000 clones; roughly nine tenths were seen once. These receptors' antigens are unknown. The source was unstimulated CD4+ T cells sorted from spleen or lymph node cells, collected before intestinal transplant. The receptor source for this set is a human donor who received an intestinal transplant.

The V call is TRBV2, the J call TRBJ2-1, with D tentatively TRBD2 (6 bases). Germline V gene data show CDR1 as SNHLY and CDR2 as FYNNEI. V was clipped by 2 bases and J by 4 bases, with 9 bases between them. This CDR3 comprises 14 residues. The CDR3 is CASSERGIYNEQFF. Here the CDR3 DNA reads TGTGCCAGCAGTGAACGGGGGATATACAATGAGCAGTTCTTC.

The V gene is TRBV11-2, the J gene TRBJ2-7; D may be TRBD2 (7 bases). Germline V gene sequence: CDR1 SGHAT, CDR2 FQNNGV. The CDR3 is 16 amino acids. Trimming removed 4 bases at V and 0 bases at J, with 16 bases between. As DNA, the CDR3 is TGTGCCAGCAGCTCCGGCTGGGGGGGCAGCTCCTACGAGCAGTACTTC. Translation gives CASSSGWGGSSYEQYF.

The chain couples TRBV29-1 to TRBJ2-7, with 7 nucleotides matching TRBD1. The J segment lost 7 bases and the V segment lost 2 bases, leaving 2 bases of the junction unmatched. Germline V gene data show CDR1 as SQVTM and CDR2 as ANQGSEA. The CDR3 has 11 residues. For the CDR3, the DNA is TGCAGCGTTGAAAGGGGGCGGGAGCAGTACTTC. This codes for CSVERGREQYF.

The chain combines TRBV18 with TRBJ1-2; TRBD1 matches 9 bases. This CDR3 is built from 16 residues. Germline assignment: CDR1 KGHSH and CDR2 LQKENI. V shed 3 bases, J shed 2 bases, and the junction held 7 bases outside the gene matches. CDR3 amino acids: CASSPAWTGANYGYTF. As DNA, the CDR3 is TGTGCCAGCTCACCCGCTTGGACAGGGGCGAACTATGGCTACACCTTC.

This chain joins TRBV18 and TRBJ2-3; possibly TRBD1 for D (5 bases). This CDR3 region has 14 residues. The germline CDR1 and CDR2 sequences are KGHSH and LQKENI. The V and J ends lost 8 bases and 4 bases respectively, with 16 bases between them. The CDR3 DNA reads as TGTGCCAGCAGTCCTTTAGCAGGGCCAGATACGCAGTATTTT. Protein product: CASSPLAGPDTQYF. The variable domain in full, with the rest retrieved from reference TRBV18 and TRBJ2-3, is NAGVMQNPRHLVRRRGQEARLRCSPMKGHSHVYWYRQLPEEGLKFMVYLQKENIIDESGMPKERFSAEFPKEGPSILRIQQVVRGDSAAYFCASSPLAGPDTQYFGPGTRLTVL.

V gene TRBV19 combines with J gene TRBJ2-1, with TRBD1 matching over 7 bases. This CDR3 spans 16 amino acids. CDR1 is LNHDA, CDR2 SQIVND, per germline (reference sequence). The J segment lost 4 bases and the V segment lost 3 bases, leaving 9 bases of the junction unmatched. The CDR3 sequence is CASSMRTGTGYNEQFF. CDR3 in DNA: TGTGCCAGTAGTATGAGGACAGGAACTGGGTACAATGAGCAGTTCTTC.

V usage is TRBV7-2 and J usage is TRBJ2-2; 10 bases are shared with TRBD1. Germline assignment: CDR1 SGHTA and CDR2 FQGNSA. The CDR3 covers 17 residues. Trimming at V came to 5 bases and at J to 4 bases, leaving 10 bases not matched to a gene. The CDR3 DNA follows: TGTGCCAGCAGCCCCTCCCGACAGGGGGCGGCCACCGGGGAGCTGTTTTTT. Amino acids: CASSPSRQGAATGELFF.

The rearrangement joins TRBV4-1 to TRBJ2-2; no firm D call. Trimming stripped 0 bases from V and 0 bases from J, with 17 bases between. Germline V lookup: CDR1 MGHRA, CDR2 YSYEKL. This CDR3 is built from 19 residues. CDR3 nucleotides: TGCGCCAGCAGCCAAGATTCCCCCCCATGGGCCTCGAACACCGGGGAGCTGTTTTTT. Its translation is CASSQDSPPWASNTGELFF.

J is TRBJ1-1 and V is TRBV5-1; 9 bases align to TRBD1. Germline loops: CDR1 SGHRS, CDR2 YFSETQ. This CDR3 spans 13 amino acids. V shed 4 bases, J shed 5 bases, and the junction held 3 bases outside the gene matches. In nucleotides, the CDR3 is TGCGCCAGCAGCGAAGACAGGGGGACTGAAGCTTTCTTT. Protein sequence: CASSEDRGTEAFF.

CDR3 loop: CASSPDGTQSSGANVLTF. As DNA, the CDR3 is TGTGCCAGCAGCCCTGACGGGACACAAAGCTCTGGGGCCAACGTCCTGACTTTC. The chain has TRBV6-4 and TRBJ2-6; D possibly corresponds to TRBD1 (6 bases). The CDR3 loop spans 18 amino acids. Trimming cost V 6 bases and J 0 bases, with 18 bases left between them. Germline CDR1 is MRHNA and CDR2 is SNTAGT.

This chain joins TRBV10-3 and TRBJ2-5; TRBD2 matches at 7 bases. Germline V gene data show CDR1 as ENHRY and CDR2 as SYGVKD. The CDR3 has 16 amino acids. With 8 bases clipped from V and 1 base from J, the junction kept 13 bases outside the gene matches. Here the CDR3 reads CAILIWASGIQETQYF. For the CDR3, the DNA is TGTGCCATCCTGATTTGGGCTAGCGGTATCCAAGAGACCCAGTACTTC.

The rearrangement links TRBV7-9 to TRBJ1-6; 7 nucleotides line up with TRBD1. The CDR3 has 16 residues. Trimming at V came to 6 bases and at J to 3 bases, leaving 8 bases not matched to a gene. Germline V gene lookup returns CDR1 SEHNR and CDR2 FQNEAQ (reference sequence). CDR3 protein: CASSRTGANYNSPLHF. CDR3 sequence (DNA): TGTGCCAGCAGTCGTACAGGGGCAAACTATAATTCACCCCTCCACTTT.

The chain employs TRBV20-1 and TRBJ2-7; D remains unclear. This CDR3 spans 11 amino acids. V gave up 2 bases and J gave up 3 bases, with 5 bases separating them. Per germline, CDR1 DFQATT and CDR2 SNEGSKA (reference sequence). CDR3 DNA sequence: TGCAGTGCTAGATGGCTCTACGAGCAGTACTTC. It codes for CSARWLYEQYF.

There are a few counts of this clone. The J gene is TRBJ1-4, the V gene TRBV2; D gene uncertain. V was clipped by 7 bases and J by 8 bases, with 14 bases between them. CDR3 length equals 13 residues. The V gene's germline CDR1 is SNHLY and CDR2 FYNNEI. The CDR3 bases are TGTGCCAGCATGTGGGCTATCGGAGAAAAACTGTTTTTT. Encoded protein: CASMWAIGEKLFF.